This TCR beta chain is drawn from a study of blood T cell repertoires in COVID-19. Study-wide background: Researchers got acute and convalescent COVID-19 samples from the United States, Italy and Spain. Sample material is recorded as cDNA or gDNA derived from T cells, B-cell-depleted T cells, or PBMCs.

The authors' processing: Cell counts per sample came from amplifying reference gene primers. Profiled with immunoSEQ multiplex PCR; TCRdb holds only in-frame clones, not every one. V and J calls and clone size are those listed in that table; D and trimming were worked out from the DNA. Among 80,000 or so clones listed, roughly 86% were seen once. The ends lost 6 bases at V and 0 bases at J; junction bases unmatched: 11. Germline V gene sequence: CDR1 MRHNA, CDR2 SNTAGT. The CDR3 has 17 amino acids. Sequenced: peripheral blood. The chain combines TRBV6-4 with TRBJ2-3, with TRBD2 identical over 8 bases. The sequence derives from a human donor in a cohort sampled during active COVID-19. The CDR3 loop is CASSSRGGQMSTDTQYF. CDR3 nucleotides: TGTGCCAGCAGCTCACGGGGGGGCCAGATGAGCACAGATACGCAGTATTTT.